This TCR beta chain was obtained from a study of T cell clonality in common variable immunodeficiency. CDR1 and CDR2 from the germline V gene are GTSNPN and SVGIG (reference sequence). The V end lost 0 bases, the J end lost 4 bases, and 12 bases lay between the germline ends. This CDR3 comprises 14 residues. Control and CVID samples contributed equal amounts of genomic DNA. TCRdb keeps only in-frame clones here, not all; method: immunoSEQ multiplex PCR. The sample includes 40,000 to 50,000 clones, none of them occurring once. Patients had low serum IgG, IgA and/or IgM and specific antibody deficiency. Points on this clone: What it binds is unknown. The CDR3 is cut off 3 residues early in the read; its end comes from the germline J gene.

General observations from the study: Reportedly, TCR beta sequences from common variable immunodeficiency showed fewer deletions and N-nucleotide insertions. Shared TCRbeta clones were fewer between CVID subjects than controls.

The sample comprised peripheral blood mononuclear cells. This TCR was recovered from a human donor with common variable immunodeficiency. The V gene is TRBV30, the J gene TRBJ1-1; possibly TRBD1 for D (6 bases). CDR3 amino acids: CAWSVGGSGTEAFF. CDR3 DNA (partial): TGTGCCTGGAGTGTTGGGGGCAGCGGCACTGAA.